This entry describes one T cell receptor (beta chain). The antigen remains undetermined. Trimming shortened V by 2 bases and J by 0 bases, and 7 bases separated the two germline ends. CDR3 size: 14 residues. The germline gives CDR1 LGHDT, CDR2 YNNKEL (reference sequence). These data come from a study of T-cell memory formation after mild COVID-19. In the study overall: Each donor largely had its own TCR clusters.

Regarding the study as a whole: The CD4+ clones that contracted clustered mainly within CM and EM, and the CD8+ clones concentrated in EMRA. There was a balanced CD4/CD8 profile in clones contracting day 15 to 85, and later expanders leaned CD4+.

From 5'RACE with constant-segment primers came TCR alpha and TCR beta cDNA libraries that carried sample barcodes and UMIs. TCRdb called the 5' RACE reads again in MiXCR, with one record for every CDR3 protein. The data contain hundreds of thousands of distinct CDR3 sequences, roughly 8% of them singletons. The chain joins TRBV3-1 to TRBJ1-1, with D unclear. The clonotype originates from a young man who had mild COVID-19 (a few samples of this study predate the infection). Cell type and time point are not known. Sequenced input: PBMCs or a T cell subset sorted from them (not recorded which). This CDR3 is CASSQLVMNTEAFF. The CDR3, as DNA: TGTGCCAGCAGCCAATTGGTTATGAACACTGAAGCTTTCTTT.